This note documents a single T cell receptor (beta chain) sequence. After removal of 10 bases from V and 1 base from J, the junction contained 8 bases not matched to a gene. The CDR3 extends over 14 amino acids. CDR1 and CDR2 (germline): SNHLY, FYNNEI. The sample is drawn from a study of blood T cell repertoires in COVID-19. Overall study context: From T cells, B-cell-depleted T cells, or PBMCs came the material, which was cDNA or gDNA.

Assay: immunoSEQ multiplex PCR; the TCRdb copy retains only in-frame clones and omits some. In the table there are a few hundred thousand clones, about 88% of which are singletons. This chain joins TRBV2 and TRBJ2-3; TRBD1 matches at 7 bases. This receptor was taken from a woman aged 18-29 years who had been exposed to COVID-19. Material for sequencing was PBMCs or T cells enriched from blood (not recorded which). CDR3 in DNA: TGTGCCAACTCGAGAGGGGGCGGCACAGATACGCAGTATTTT. Protein sequence: CANSRGGGTDTQYF.